This is a list of T cell receptor beta chains from one sample in a study of cytomegalovirus exposure and HLA in healthy donors. The assay was immunoSEQ multiplex PCR, and TCRdb's table has in-frame clones only and misses some. This repertoire shows roughly 120,000 clones, roughly a tenth found once; its top ten account for over 2.5%. Sequencing used PBMCs. The origin of the receptors is a man between 25 and 39 years old in good health and CMV-seronegative. Each CDR3 is given with its conserved first and last residue. A D gene is named only where the DNA matches it firmly. Only part of the rows carry a size: once, few, many, or a class if the clone is expanded.

j_call d_call v_call clone_size cdr3_length cdr3_nt cdr3_aa
TRBJ1-2 TRBD1 TRBV7-2 few 14 TGTGCCAGCAGCTTAGTCCCAGGGGGTCATGGCTACACCTTC CASSLVPGGHGYTF
TRBJ2-1 TRBD1 TRBV5-1 few 15 TGCGCCAGCAGCGAACAGGGGGCCTCTTTCAATGAGCAGTTCTTC CASSEQGASFNEQFF
TRBJ2-1 TRBD2 TRBV30 few 15 TGTGCCTGGAAATCAGGGACTAGCGCATACAATGAGCAGTTCTTC CAWKSGTSAYNEQFF
TRBJ2-3 TRBD2 TRBV6-6 few 14 TGTGCCAGCAGTTTTGGGGGGGTCGGGGATACGCAGTATTTT CASSFGGVGDTQYF
TRBJ2-7 TRBD1 TRBV5-1 few 14 TGCGCCAGCAGCCTACGGGACAGGGGCTACGAGCAGTACTTC CASSLRDRGYEQYF
TRBJ2-7 NA TRBV10-2 few 11 TGCGCCAGCGGGCCTCAGGGGGAGCAGTACTTC CASGPQGEQYF
TRBJ1-2 NA TRBV27 few 13 TGTGCCAGCAGATCGACAGGCAACTATGGCTACACCTTC CASRSTGNYGYTF
TRBJ2-5 TRBD2 TRBV27 few 15 TGTGCCAGCAGTGTAGGGGCTAGCGGATTGGAGACCCAGTACTTC CASSVGASGLETQYF
TRBJ1-2 TRBD1 TRBV7-2 few 12 TGTGCCAGCAGCTCGCCAGGGGGTGGCTACACCTTC CASSSPGGGYTF
TRBJ2-7 NA TRBV19 NA 12 TGTGCCAGTAGCACAGGGTCGGGCGAGCAGTACTTC CASSTGSGEQYF
TRBJ1-5 NA TRBV11-2 NA 13 TGTGCCAGCAGTTCAGGGTTTGTAGAGCCCCAGCATTTT CASSSGFVEPQHF
TRBJ2-3 TRBD2 TRBV11-2 few 19 TGTGCCAGCATTACCAAAACGCCGGAGCGGGGGCCCGTCACAGATACGCAGTATTTT CASITKTPERGPVTDTQYF
TRBJ2-7 TRBD1 TRBV15 NA 16 TGTGCCACCAGCAGACCAATAGGACAGGGGACCTACGAGCAGTACTTC CATSRPIGQGTYEQYF
TRBJ2-1 NA TRBV5-6 NA 13 TGTGCCAGCACCCTAGGACTGAACAATGAGCAGTTCTTC CASTLGLNNEQFF
TRBJ2-5 NA TRBV5-1 few 17 TGCGCCAGCAGCCGGCCGGGTTGGGTGGGGGCCGGTGAGACCCAGTACTTC CASSRPGWVGAGETQYF
TRBJ2-3 TRBD2 TRBV2 few 16 TGTGCCAGCAGTTCTAAACTAGCGGGAGCAACAGATACGCAGTATTTT CASSSKLAGATDTQYF
TRBJ1-1 TRBD1 TRBV5-1 few 14 TGCGCCAGCAGTCGTGGACAGGGCTACACTGAAGCTTTCTTT CASSRGQGYTEAFF
TRBJ2-2 NA TRBV5-1 NA 15 TGCGCCAGCAGCGCTCGGGCAGGGGACACCGGGGAGCTGTTTTTT CASSARAGDTGELFF
TRBJ2-1 NA TRBV7-3 NA 12 TGTGCCAGCAGCTTAACGGGAGGTGAGCAGTTCTTC CASSLTGGEQFF
TRBJ1-5 NA TRBV6-1 NA 16 TGTGCCAGCAGCGAACCAGGGGAGTGGGTCAATCAGCCCCAGCATTTT CASSEPGEWVNQPQHF
TRBJ2-7 TRBD1 TRBV29-1 NA 13 TGCAGCGCACGGGGACAGGCCCCCTACGAGCAGTACTTC CSARGQAPYEQYF
TRBJ1-1 NA TRBV2 NA 13 TGTGCCAGCAGTGAAGTTTACTACACTGAAGCTTTCTTT CASSEVYYTEAFF
TRBJ1-1 TRBD1 TRBV9 NA 15 TGTGCCAGCAGCGTCCTCGGACAGGGGACCACTGAAGCTTTCTTT CASSVLGQGTTEAFF
TRBJ2-7 NA TRBV10-3 NA 13 TGTGCCATCAGTGAAAGGAGCTCCTACGAGCAGTACTTC CAISERSSYEQYF
TRBJ2-7 TRBD2 TRBV29-1 few 12 TGCAGCGTTGAATTGACTAGCGACGAGCAGTACTTC CSVELTSDEQYF
TRBJ1-6 NA TRBV7-2 few 16 TGTGCCAGCAGCTCCTCCGACAGTCCCGCGCATCCACCCCTCCACTTT CASSSSDSPAHPPLHF
TRBJ1-3 NA TRBV9 NA 15 TGTGCCAGCAGCGTAGGCAGCGGGGCTGGAAACACCATATATTTT CASSVGSGAGNTIYF